The 22 T cell receptor beta chains below were found in one sample sequenced in a study of T-cell memory formation after mild COVID-19. One entry per CDR3 protein, called by TCRdb with MiXCR from the 5' RACE reads. This sample has fewer than 140,000 distinct CDR3 sequences; around 11% occur once, and the top ten carry more than 25%. Sequencing was carried out using PBMCs or a T cell subset sorted from them (not recorded which). These TCRs come from an adult woman who had mild COVID-19 (a few samples of this study predate the infection). Cell type and time point are not known.

The gene calls are TRBV7-9 and TRBJ2-5; D is possibly TRBD2 (6 bases). V dropped 1 base and J dropped 2 bases, with 14 bases sitting between them. Germline V gene data show CDR1 as SEHNR and CDR2 as FQNEAQ (reference sequence). The CDR3 spans 16 residues. CDR3 in DNA: TGTGCCAGCAGCTTAGGGTTGGGAGGACCTCAAGAGACCCAGTACTTC. Its protein is CASSLGLGGPQETQYF.

This clonotype was seen a handful of times. This chain joins TRBV29-1 and TRBJ1-2; TRBD1 matches 9 bases. V lost 7 bases to trimming and J lost 7 bases; unmatched junction nucleotides: 10. This CDR3 comprises 13 residues. Per the germline V gene, CDR1 is SQVTM and CDR2 is ANQGSEA. The CDR3 reads CSAGDRDYGGYTF. The CDR3 nucleotides read TGCAGCGCGGGGGACAGGGATTATGGTGGCTACACCTTC.

This clonotype was counted many times. V gene TRBV7-6 combines with J gene TRBJ2-7; 11 positions match TRBD2. The CDR3 loop spans 14 amino acids. Trimming removed 5 bases from V and 3 bases from J; junction bases left unmatched: 3. Germline V gives CDR1 SGHVS, CDR2 FNYEAQ. For the CDR3, the DNA is TGTGCCAGCAGCCCCGGGACTAGCGGCTACGAGCAGTACTTC. Its translation: CASSPGTSGYEQYF.

This clonotype was seen only a few times. The rearrangement uses TRBV27 and TRBJ2-7, with 7 bases fitting TRBD2. Germline V gene sequence: CDR1 MNHEY, CDR2 SMNVEV (reference sequence). The trim removed 1 base at V and 3 bases at J, leaving 9 bases unmatched. The CDR3 has 16 residues. In DNA form, the CDR3 reads TGTGCCAGCAGTTTATATCCTAGCGGAGCCCTCTACGAGCAGTACTTC. Translation: CASSLYPSGALYEQYF.

The chain combines TRBV12-3 or TRBV12-4 with TRBJ2-3, with D unresolved. Trimming took 5 bases from V and 4 from J, leaving 10 bases between them. The CDR3 totals 13 residues. The CDR3, as DNA: TGTGCCAGCAGTCCCGGACCGGCAGATACGCAGTATTTT. Residues: CASSPGPADTQYF.

In this sample, this clonotype turned up a few times. The chain combines TRBV7-9 with TRBJ2-1; D unresolved. The ends were cut back, 1 base at V and 8 bases at J, with 6 bases in the middle. The CDR3 totals 12 residues. Germline lookup yields CDR1 SEHNR and CDR2 FQNEAQ (reference sequence). The CDR3 here is CASSLEGDEQFF. The CDR3 region has the DNA TGTGCCAGCAGCTTAGAGGGCGATGAGCAGTTCTTC. The whole variable domain, remainder taken from reference TRBV7-9 and TRBJ2-1, is DTGVSQNPRHKITKRGQNVTFRCDPISEHNRLYWYRQTLGQGPEFLTYFQNEAQLEKSRLLSDRFSAERPKGSFSTLEIQRTEQGDSAMYLCASSLEGDEQFFGPGTRLTVL.

This chain connects TRBV9 to TRBJ1-2; unclear D gene. Trimming left V 0 bases short and J 4 bases short, with 4 bases between. This CDR3 spans 12 amino acids. Germline CDR1 reads SGDLS; CDR2 reads YYNGEE. CDR3 region: CASSVVGYGYTF. The CDR3 bases are TGTGCCAGCAGCGTAGTTGGCTATGGCTACACCTTC.

This clonotype came up a few times. CDR3: CASSSSGALNEQFF. CDR3 DNA sequence: TGTGCCAGCAGCTCCTCGGGGGCCCTGAATGAGCAGTTCTTC. The rearrangement joins TRBV7-6 to TRBJ2-1; D might be TRBD1 or TRBD2, each matching 6 bases. The germline V gene has CDR1 SGHVS and CDR2 FNYEAQ. This CDR3 contains 14 residues. The V end was cut by 4 bases, the J end by 7 bases, with 14 bases between.

The chain has TRBV11-2 and TRBJ2-7, with D possibly being TRBD1 (6 bases). The V and J ends lost 1 base and 2 bases respectively, with 18 bases between them. This CDR3 is 17 amino acids long. From germline, CDR1 is SGHAT and CDR2 FQNNGV. The CDR3 reads CASSLALGASGPYEQYF. DNA for the CDR3: TGTGCCAGCAGCTTAGCACTGGGGGCGAGCGGCCCCTACGAGCAGTACTTC.

This clonotype was observed a few times. The rearrangement joins TRBV24-1 to TRBJ2-1; D remains ambiguous. CDR1 is KGHDR, CDR2 SFDVKD, per germline. The length of the CDR3 is 13 residues. V was shortened by 2 bases and J by 9 bases, with 10 bases between the two germline ends. This CDR3 is CATSDYSRGEQFF. The CDR3 nucleotides are TGTGCCACCAGTGATTATAGCCGAGGTGAGCAGTTCTTC.

The gene calls are TRBV20-1 and TRBJ1-4; no clear D. Trimming took off 0 bases at V and 0 bases at J, with 8 bases between the two ends. Germline CDR1 DFQATT, CDR2 SNEGSKA (reference sequence). This CDR3 has 15 residues. The DNA of the CDR3 is TGCAGTGCTAGAGATCTTTGGGCAACTAATGAAAAACTGTTTTTT. Its protein product is CSARDLWATNEKLFF.

At least ten counts were recorded for this clonotype. The chain employs TRBV10-3 and TRBJ2-7; D is ambiguous. The germline gives CDR1 ENHRY, CDR2 SYGVKD. Trimming cost V 6 bases and J 4 bases, with 7 bases left between them. The CDR3 is 11 residues long. The DNA for the CDR3 is TGTGCCATCAGCTCTACATACGAGCAGTACTTC. Translation: CAISSTYEQYF.

The chain recombines TRBV9 with TRBJ2-1, with 7 positions matching TRBD2. The CDR3 extends over 15 amino acids. Trimming at V came to 3 bases and at J to 5 bases, leaving 8 bases not matched to a gene. The germline gives CDR1 SGDLS, CDR2 YYNGEE. The CDR3 spells CASSDNSGSHNEQFF. The CDR3 nucleotides are TGTGCCAGCAGCGACAATAGCGGGTCCCACAATGAGCAGTTCTTC.

This clonotype came up many times. This chain links TRBV24-1 with TRBJ2-5; 8 bases are a match to TRBD1. V dropped 2 bases and J dropped 2; count of bases not matched to a gene: 6. This CDR3 region has 16 residues. Germline CDR1 reads KGHDR; CDR2 reads SFDVKD. The CDR3 reads CATSDWGQEQQETQYF. CDR3 bases: TGTGCCACCAGTGATTGGGGACAGGAGCAACAAGAGACCCAGTACTTC.

This clonotype was seen a handful of times. The chain carries TRBV7-8 and TRBJ2-3; 9 bases match TRBD1. This CDR3 is 17 amino acids long. The V segment lost 4 bases and the J segment 0 bases; nucleotides outside the gene matches: 8. In germline, CDR1 is SGHVS, CDR2 FQNEAQ. The CDR3, as DNA: TGTGCCAGCAGCTGGAGCCGGGACAGGGTTAGCACAGATACGCAGTATTTT. The encoded protein is CASSWSRDRVSTDTQYF.

The chain recombines TRBV20-1 with TRBJ1-5; D may be TRBD1 (6 bases). Germline CDR1 and CDR2: DFQATT and SNEGSKA (reference sequence). V shed 0 bases and J shed 1 base, with 13 bases lying between them. The CDR3 totals 16 residues. This CDR3 is CSARDFAGDSNQPQHF. The CDR3 DNA is TGCAGTGCTAGAGATTTTGCAGGGGACAGCAATCAGCCCCAGCATTTT.

This clonotype turned up a few times. This chain links TRBV4-1 with TRBJ2-1; 10 positions match TRBD1. CDR1 and CDR2 (germline): MGHRA, YSYEKL. With V trimmed by 4 bases and J by 8 bases, 5 bases remained unmatched. This CDR3 has 14 residues. The CDR3 DNA sequence: TGCGCCAGCAGCCCCGGACAGGGGGAGGATGAGCAGTTCTTC. Amino acids: CASSPGQGEDEQFF.

This clonotype was counted many times. In DNA, the CDR3 is TGTGCCAGCAGCTTGAGGACGGAGAGCACAGATACGCAGTATTTT. Protein sequence: CASSLRTESTDTQYF. The chain links TRBV7-6 to TRBJ2-3; no clear D gene. CDR3 length: 15 residues. With 3 bases removed from V and 0 bases from J, the gap between germline ends came to 10 bases. Germline V lookup: CDR1 SGHVS, CDR2 FNYEAQ.

This clonotype has a count of ten or more. This chain uses TRBV9 with TRBJ2-5, with D possibly being TRBD2 (7 bases). There are 14 residues in the CDR3. V was trimmed by 0 bases and J by 5 bases, leaving 11 bases between them. CDR1 and CDR2 (germline): SGDLS, YYNGEE. The CDR3, as DNA: TGTGCCAGCAGCGTAGAAGAGGGGGGGGAGACCCAGTACTTC. Its protein is CASSVEEGGETQYF.

This clonotype occurred a few times. The chain combines TRBV6-2 or TRBV6-3 with TRBJ2-2; D may correspond to TRBD1 or TRBD2 (5 bases each). Trimming stripped 5 bases from V and 5 bases from J, with 15 bases between. This CDR3 is built from 15 residues. Germline loops: CDR1 MNHEY, CDR2 SVGEGT. DNA of the CDR3: TGTGCCAGCAGTGAGGACGGGGCTTGGACCGGGGAGCTGTTTTTT. Translating it yields CASSEDGAWTGELFF.

This clonotype was seen a handful of times. This chain links TRBV20-1 with TRBJ1-2, with D possibly TRBD1 on 5 matching bases. The CDR3 runs 14 residues. Germline V CDR1 and CDR2: DFQATT, SNEGSKA (reference sequence). The CDR3 DNA sequence: TGCAGCAATTTTGGACACCTTGCTTACTATGGCTACACCTTC. This codes for CSNFGHLAYYGYTF.

This rearrangement joins TRBV6-5 to TRBJ1-1, with 9 bases that match TRBD1. Germline V CDR1 and CDR2: MNHEY, SVGAGI. V was pared by 8 bases and J by 5 bases, with 6 bases of the junction left unmatched. CDR3 size: 13 residues. The CDR3 DNA sequence: TGTGCCAGCCAAACAGGGGGCTGGACTGAAGCTTTCTTT. It specifies CASQTGGWTEAFF.